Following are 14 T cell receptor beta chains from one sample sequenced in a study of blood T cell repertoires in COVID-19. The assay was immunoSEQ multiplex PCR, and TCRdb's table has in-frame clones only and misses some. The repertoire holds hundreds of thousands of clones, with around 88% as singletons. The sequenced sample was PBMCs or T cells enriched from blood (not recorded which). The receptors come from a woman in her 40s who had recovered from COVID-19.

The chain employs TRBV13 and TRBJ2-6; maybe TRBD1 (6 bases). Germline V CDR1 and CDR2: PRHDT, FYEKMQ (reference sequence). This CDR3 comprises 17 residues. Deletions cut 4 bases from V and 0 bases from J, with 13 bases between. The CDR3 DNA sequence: TGTGCCAGCAGCTCCCGACAGGAATACTCTGGGGCCAACGTCCTGACTTTC. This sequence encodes CASSSRQEYSGANVLTF.

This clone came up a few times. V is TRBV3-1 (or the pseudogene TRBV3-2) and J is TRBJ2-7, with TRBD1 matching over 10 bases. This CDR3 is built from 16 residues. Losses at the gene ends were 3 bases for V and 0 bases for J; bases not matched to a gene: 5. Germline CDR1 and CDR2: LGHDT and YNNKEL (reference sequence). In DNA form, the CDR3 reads TGTGCCAGCAGCCATTACGGGACAGGGGCCTCCTACGAGCAGTACTTC. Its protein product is CASSHYGTGASYEQYF.

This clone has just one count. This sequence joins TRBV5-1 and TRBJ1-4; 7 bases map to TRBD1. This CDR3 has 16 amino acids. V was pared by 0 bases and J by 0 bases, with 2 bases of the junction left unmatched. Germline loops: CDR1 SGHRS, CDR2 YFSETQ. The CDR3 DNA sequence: TGCGCCAGCAGCTTGGCCGGGACAGCAACTAATGAAAAACTGTTTTTT. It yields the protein CASSLAGTATNEKLFF.

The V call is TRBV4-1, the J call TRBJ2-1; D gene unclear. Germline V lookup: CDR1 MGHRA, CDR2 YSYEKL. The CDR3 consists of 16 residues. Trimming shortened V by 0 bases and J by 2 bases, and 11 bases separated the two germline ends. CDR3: CASSQEGEAAYNEQFF. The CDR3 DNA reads TGCGCCAGCAGCCAAGAAGGTGAGGCAGCCTACAATGAGCAGTTCTTC.

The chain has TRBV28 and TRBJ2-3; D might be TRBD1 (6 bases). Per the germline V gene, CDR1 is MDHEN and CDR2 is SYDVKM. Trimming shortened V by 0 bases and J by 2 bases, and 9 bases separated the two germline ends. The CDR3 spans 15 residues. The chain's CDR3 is CASSLWTGYTDTQYF. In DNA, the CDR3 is TGTGCCAGCAGTTTATGGACAGGATACACAGATACGCAGTATTTT. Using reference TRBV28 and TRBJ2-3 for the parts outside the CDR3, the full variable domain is DVKVTQSSRYLVKRTGEKVFLECVQDMDHENMFWYRQDPGLGLRLIYFSYDVKMKEKGDIPEGYSVSREKKERFSLILESASTNQTSMYLCASSLWTGYTDTQYFGPGTRLTVL.

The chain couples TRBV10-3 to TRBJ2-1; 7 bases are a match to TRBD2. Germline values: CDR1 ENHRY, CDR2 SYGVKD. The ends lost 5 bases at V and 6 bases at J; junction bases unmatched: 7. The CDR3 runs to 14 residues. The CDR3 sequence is CAISLSSGTNEQFF. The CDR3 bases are TGTGCCATCAGTCTTTCCAGCGGGACCAATGAGCAGTTCTTC.

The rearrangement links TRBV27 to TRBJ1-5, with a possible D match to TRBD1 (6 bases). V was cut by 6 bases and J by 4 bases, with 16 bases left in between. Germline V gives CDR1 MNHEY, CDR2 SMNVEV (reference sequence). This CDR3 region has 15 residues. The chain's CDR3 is CASRQDSLPNQPQHF. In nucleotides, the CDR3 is TGTGCCAGCAGACAGGACAGCCTCCCGAATCAGCCCCAGCATTTT.

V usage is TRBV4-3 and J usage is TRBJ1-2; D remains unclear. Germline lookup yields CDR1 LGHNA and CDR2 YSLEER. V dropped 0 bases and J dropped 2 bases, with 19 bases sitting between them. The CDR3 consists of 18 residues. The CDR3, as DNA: TGCGCCAGCAGCCAAGATGTGGCCCACCACGCAGTAAACTATGGCTACACCTTC. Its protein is CASSQDVAHHAVNYGYTF.

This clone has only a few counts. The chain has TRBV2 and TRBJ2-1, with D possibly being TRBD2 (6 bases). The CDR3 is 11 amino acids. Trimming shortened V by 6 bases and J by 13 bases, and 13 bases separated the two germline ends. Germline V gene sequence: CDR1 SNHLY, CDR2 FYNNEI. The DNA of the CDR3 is TGTGCCAGCAGGGTGGGACTGGAACAGTTCTTC. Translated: CASRVGLEQFF.

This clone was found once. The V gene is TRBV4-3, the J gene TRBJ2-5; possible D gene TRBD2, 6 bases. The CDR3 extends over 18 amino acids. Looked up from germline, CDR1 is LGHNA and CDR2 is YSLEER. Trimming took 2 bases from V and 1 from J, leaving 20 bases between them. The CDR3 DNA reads TGCGCCAGCAGCCAAACTTTCGGGAGTTGGGACCGCCAAGAGACCCAGTACTTC. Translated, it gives CASSQTFGSWDRQETQYF.

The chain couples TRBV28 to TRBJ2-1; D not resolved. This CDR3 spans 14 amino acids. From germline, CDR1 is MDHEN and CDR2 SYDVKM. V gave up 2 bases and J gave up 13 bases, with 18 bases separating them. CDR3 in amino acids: CASSLPPLVLIQFF. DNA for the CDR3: TGTGCCAGCAGTTTACCCCCCCTAGTACTTATACAGTTCTTC.

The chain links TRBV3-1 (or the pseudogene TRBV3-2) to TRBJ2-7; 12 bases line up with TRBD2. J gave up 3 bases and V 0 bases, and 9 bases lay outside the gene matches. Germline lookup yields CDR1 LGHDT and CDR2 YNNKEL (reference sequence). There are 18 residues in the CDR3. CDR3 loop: CASSQELPTSGSIYEQYF. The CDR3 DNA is TGTGCCAGCAGCCAAGAACTACCGACTAGCGGGAGTATCTACGAGCAGTACTTC.

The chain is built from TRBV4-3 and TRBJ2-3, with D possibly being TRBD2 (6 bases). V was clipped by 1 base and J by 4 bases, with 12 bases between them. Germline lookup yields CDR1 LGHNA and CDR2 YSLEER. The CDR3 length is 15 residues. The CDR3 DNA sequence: TGCGCCAGCAGCCAAGCCCTTGGGACTGCAGATACGCAGTATTTT. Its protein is CASSQALGTADTQYF.

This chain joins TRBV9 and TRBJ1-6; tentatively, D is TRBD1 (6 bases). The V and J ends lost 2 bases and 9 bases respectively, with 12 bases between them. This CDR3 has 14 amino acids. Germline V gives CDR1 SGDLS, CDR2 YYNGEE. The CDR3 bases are TGTGCCAGCAGCGTGGGGACACAATCTTCACCCCTCCACTTT. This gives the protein CASSVGTQSSPLHF.